The next 15 T cell receptor beta chains were all read from a single sample in a study of blood T cell repertoires in COVID-19. Some clones are missing from TCRdb's copy, which holds only in-frame ones; the method was immunoSEQ multiplex PCR. The sample lists 200,000 to 250,000 clones; roughly 84% were seen once. The sequencing sample was made of peripheral blood. These receptors were obtained from a woman of 80 years or more with COVID-19, enrolled during active disease.

V usage is TRBV5-1 and J usage is TRBJ2-7, with D possibly TRBD1 on 6 matching bases. The CDR3 runs 18 residues. V was pared by 2 bases and J by 1 base, with 22 bases between. The germline CDR1 and CDR2 sequences are SGHRS and YFSETQ. The DNA of the CDR3 is TGCGCCAGCAGCTTCAATTTAGCTTCAGGGGCAGATTCCTACGAGCAGTACTTC. It translates to CASSFNLASGADSYEQYF.

This chain links TRBV6-2 or TRBV6-3 with TRBJ1-1; TRBD1 is a possible D gene (6 bases). Germline lookup yields CDR1 MNHEY and CDR2 SVGEGT. Trimming shortened V by 2 bases and J by 9 bases, and 19 bases separated the two germline ends. CDR3 size: 15 residues. The CDR3 is CASSYKMGTTGKAFF. In DNA, the CDR3 is TGTGCCAGCAGTTACAAAATGGGGACCACAGGGAAAGCTTTCTTT.

Concerning this clone: Other DNA sequences in this specimen translate into the identical CDR3. V and J are TRBV6-1 and TRBJ1-2, with TRBD1 matching over 7 bases. Germline values: CDR1 MNHNS, CDR2 SASEGT. V lost 3 bases to trimming and J lost 8 bases; unmatched junction nucleotides: 0. The CDR3 sequence is 11 residues long. The CDR3 DNA sequence: TGTGCCAGCAGTGACAGGGGGGGCTACACCTTC. Its protein is CASSDRGGYTF.

This chain joins TRBV5-1 and TRBJ2-3, with 10 bases identical to TRBD1. The CDR3 is 14 residues long. Germline trimming cut 4 bases from V and 4 bases from J; bases unmatched to any gene: 3. CDR1 and CDR2 (germline): SGHRS, YFSETQ. Here the CDR3 DNA reads TGCGCCAGCAGCCCAGGACAGGGGGCAGATACGCAGTATTTT. The encoded protein is CASSPGQGADTQYF.

The CDR3 region has the DNA TGTGCCAGCAGCCAAGGACCCACAGGGGTCGGCTACACCTTC. Translated: CASSQGPTGVGYTF. The chain couples TRBV7-3 to TRBJ1-2; TRBD1 aligns across 7 bases. CDR3 length: 14 amino acids. Germline CDR1 SGHTA, CDR2 FQGTGA. V lost 5 bases, J lost 8 bases, and 11 bases stayed unmatched.

This chain uses TRBV30 with TRBJ2-5; possible D gene TRBD1, 6 bases. With 1 base removed from V and 6 bases from J, the gap between germline ends came to 9 bases. The CDR3 is 12 amino acids. The germline CDR1 and CDR2 sequences are GTSNPN and SVGIG (reference sequence). This chain's CDR3 is CAWSAGVKTQYF. CDR3 bases: TGTGCCTGGAGTGCAGGGGTAAAGACCCAGTACTTC.

As concerns this clone: In the same sample, other DNA sequences code for this CDR3. Here the CDR3 DNA reads TGTGCCAGCTCACCACAGGGAGGGGACACTGAAGCTTTCTTT. Translating gives CASSPQGGDTEAFF. The rearrangement joins TRBV18 to TRBJ1-1; maybe TRBD1 (5 bases). This CDR3 has 14 residues. Germline V CDR1 and CDR2: KGHSH, LQKENI. With 1 base removed from V and 3 bases from J, the gap between germline ends came to 9 bases.

V usage is TRBV5-1 and J usage is TRBJ1-2; 8 nucleotides agree with TRBD1. Trimming at V came to 0 bases and at J to 12 bases, leaving 4 bases not matched to a gene. This CDR3 has 12 residues. Per germline, CDR1 SGHRS and CDR2 YFSETQ. The CDR3 region has the DNA TGCGCCAGCAGCTTGGATGCAGGGGGCGACACCTTC. Translating it yields CASSLDAGGDTF.

V usage is TRBV18 and J usage is TRBJ1-2, with 7 bases aligning to TRBD1. Germline CDR1 reads KGHSH; CDR2 reads LQKENI. J gave up 4 bases and V 2 bases, and 4 bases lay outside the gene matches. The length of the CDR3 is 14 residues. The CDR3 DNA follows: TGTGCCAGCTCACCATCGACAGGGACCTATGGCTACACCTTC. As protein: CASSPSTGTYGYTF.

This sequence joins TRBV18 and TRBJ2-1; weak D call: TRBD2 (6 bases). This CDR3 spans 15 amino acids. The ends were cut back, 8 bases at V and 0 bases at J, with 14 bases in the middle. Germline V gene sequence: CDR1 KGHSH, CDR2 LQKENI. The CDR3 sequence: CASQRAGSSYNEQFF. CDR3 coding DNA: TGTGCCAGCCAGCGGGCGGGGTCCTCCTACAATGAGCAGTTCTTC.

CDR3 coding DNA: TGTGCCAGCGCATCGACAGGGGCCATGAACACTGAAGCTTTCTTT. Amino acids: CASASTGAMNTEAFF. This rearrangement joins TRBV2 to TRBJ1-1; the match to TRBD1 covers 8 bases. Trimming cost V 8 bases and J 0 bases; bases outside gene matches: 8. The germline CDR1 and CDR2 sequences are SNHLY and FYNNEI. This CDR3 has 15 amino acids.

This sequence joins TRBV15 and TRBJ1-2; D gene uncertain. The CDR3 runs 13 residues. Germline CDR1 LNHNV, CDR2 YYDKDF (reference sequence). Trimming took off 4 bases at V and 3 bases at J, with 9 bases between the two ends. In DNA, the CDR3 is TGTGCCACCAGCACCGGGATTTACTATGGCTACACCTTC. Its translation: CATSTGIYYGYTF.

The chain has TRBV6-5 and TRBJ2-7; 8 nucleotides agree with TRBD1. The length of the CDR3 is 14 residues. Germline V gene lookup returns CDR1 MNHEY and CDR2 SVGAGI. V was pared by 6 bases and J by 2 bases, with 6 bases of the junction left unmatched. The CDR3 loop reads CASRPGQGTYEQYV. The CDR3 DNA reads TGTGCCAGCAGACCAGGACAGGGTACCTACGAGCAGTACGTC.

The chain couples TRBV5-1 to TRBJ1-5; the match to TRBD1 covers 8 bases. V lost 0 bases, J lost 7 bases, and 6 bases stayed unmatched. CDR1 SGHRS and CDR2 YFSETQ come from the germline V gene. This CDR3 region has 15 residues. The chain's CDR3 is CASSLAGRGHQPQHF. The CDR3 coding sequence is TGCGCCAGCAGCTTGGCTGGCAGGGGGCACCAGCCCCAGCATTTT.

This clone was picked up a small number of times. The chain has TRBV6-5 and TRBJ2-5; 7 bases are shared with TRBD1. The CDR3 totals 15 residues. V was clipped by 4 bases and J by 5 bases; unmatched bases: 10. CDR1 and CDR2 (germline): MNHEY, SVGAGI. The CDR3, as DNA: TGTGCCAGCAGTTGGACAGGCCTGATGGAGGAGACCCAGTACTTC. Translating it yields CASSWTGLMEETQYF.